These 15 T cell receptor beta chains were all obtained from the same sample, sequenced in a study of T cells in localized non-small cell lung cancer. Measured with immunoSEQ multiplex PCR; TCRdb has only the in-frame clones, and not every one. The sample has tens of thousands of clones; roughly 87% are singletons. Sample: peripheral blood, taken before any cancer treatment. Every receptor here comes from a woman aged 35-75 years with stage I lung adenocarcinoma.

This sequence joins TRBV7-7 and TRBJ2-3; D may be TRBD1 (6 bases). V lost 5 bases and J 1 base, leaving 16 bases between the germline ends. Germline loops: CDR1 SSHAT, CDR2 FNYEAQ (reference sequence). The CDR3 runs 16 residues. The DNA for the CDR3 is TGTGCCAGCAGCCAGTGGGGACAAGGAGGCACAGATACGCAGTATTTT. Encoded protein: CASSQWGQGGTDTQYF.

The chain recombines TRBV7-8 with TRBJ2-5; the D is unclear. From germline, CDR1 is SGHVS and CDR2 FQNEAQ. The CDR3 runs 13 residues. Trimming left V 1 base short and J 2 bases short, with 5 bases between. The DNA of the CDR3 is TGTGCCAGCAGCTTAGGGCTTCAAGAGACCCAGTACTTC. The encoded protein is CASSLGLQETQYF. Together with reference TRBV7-8 and TRBJ2-5, the CDR3 gives the full variable domain: GAGVSQSPRYKVAKRGQDVALRCDPISGHVSLFWYQQALGQGPEFLTYFQNEAQLDKSGLPSDRFFAERPEGSVSTLKIQRTQQEDSAVYLCASSLGLQETQYFGPGTRLLVL.

This clone is a singleton in its sample. V is TRBV7-9 and J is TRBJ2-5, with D unresolved. Between the trimmed V and J ends, which lost 5 bases and 2 bases, there was a span of 12 bases. Germline CDR1 is SEHNR and CDR2 is FQNEAQ (reference sequence). The CDR3 covers 14 residues. CDR3 nucleotide sequence: TGTGCCAGCAGCCCCGCGGTCGTGCAAGAGACCCAGTACTTC. Amino acid sequence: CASSPAVVQETQYF.

The J gene is TRBJ1-3, the V gene TRBV5-5; D is possibly TRBD1 (6 bases). CDR1 and CDR2 (germline): SGHKS, YYEKEE (reference sequence). The CDR3 sequence is 16 residues long. Trimming took off 0 bases at V and 0 bases at J, with 10 bases between the two ends. The CDR3 nucleotides read TGTGCCAGCAGCTTGGACCTAGGGGGCTCTGGAAACACCATATATTTT. Translation: CASSLDLGGSGNTIYF.

CDR3 nucleotides: TGTGCCAGCAGTTTATCCCTTGGACAGGGGATAATGGATCAGCCCCAGCATTTT. Amino acid sequence: CASSLSLGQGIMDQPQHF. V gene TRBV28 combines with J gene TRBJ1-5; TRBD1 aligns across 9 bases. The V gene's germline CDR1 is MDHEN and CDR2 SYDVKM. The CDR3 consists of 18 residues. The junction had 12 bases not matched to a gene; V was cut back by 1 base and J by 5 bases.

CDR3 bases: TGTGCCAGCAGCTCATCCGGAGATACGCAGTATTTT. It is translated as CASSSSGDTQYF. The chain employs TRBV11-3 and TRBJ2-3; D is ambiguous. CDR1 is SGHNT and CDR2 is YENEEA in the germline V gene. V gave up 4 bases and J gave up 5 bases, with 7 bases separating them. This CDR3 is 12 amino acids long.

The chain couples TRBV7-8 to TRBJ1-2; 10 positions match TRBD1. The CDR3 loop spans 15 amino acids. V was clipped by 4 bases and J by 8 bases; unmatched bases: 10. Germline loops: CDR1 SGHVS, CDR2 FQNEAQ. The CDR3 region has the DNA TGTGCCAGCAGCTCTGACAGGGGGCTGGTTGCGGGCTACACCTTC. Translated: CASSSDRGLVAGYTF.

The chain has TRBV27 and TRBJ2-1, with TRBD1 identical over 10 bases. Germline V CDR1 and CDR2: MNHEY, SMNVEV (reference sequence). V gave up 5 bases and J gave up 0 bases; unmatched junction bases: 13. This CDR3 region has 19 residues. CDR3 protein: CASSPPGQGSLSSYNEQFF. In DNA, the CDR3 is TGTGCCAGCAGTCCTCCGGGACAGGGGTCCCTCAGCTCCTACAATGAGCAGTTCTTC.

V usage is TRBV18 and J usage is TRBJ2-3; 11 bases are shared with TRBD1. This CDR3 has 15 amino acids. The germline V gene has CDR1 KGHSH and CDR2 LQKENI. J lost 5 bases, V lost 2 bases, and 3 bases had no gene match. CDR3 loop: CASSPKGQGGDTQYF. CDR3 bases: TGTGCCAGCTCACCAAAGGGACAGGGGGGAGATACGCAGTATTTT.

This sequence joins TRBV6-5 and TRBJ2-7, with D possibly called TRBD1 or TRBD2 (6 bases each). The germline gives CDR1 MNHEY, CDR2 SVGAGI. V shed 2 bases and J shed 9 bases, with 14 bases lying between them. The CDR3 has 13 residues. The CDR3 nucleotides are TGTGCCAGCAGTTACATGGGGGGCAGGACGCAGTACTTC. Translated, it gives CASSYMGGRTQYF.

The rearrangement joins TRBV6-5 to TRBJ1-1; 7 bases fit TRBD1. CDR1 and CDR2 from the germline V gene are MNHEY and SVGAGI. V was clipped by 5 bases and J by 8 bases; unmatched bases: 2. The CDR3 consists of 11 residues. CDR3 DNA sequence: TGTGCCAGCAGTCGGACAGGAGAAGCTTTCTTT. It is translated as CASSRTGEAFF.

The J gene is TRBJ1-2, the V gene TRBV29-1; possible D gene TRBD1, 6 bases. Trimming shortened V by 8 bases and J by 7 bases, and 20 bases separated the two germline ends. CDR1 SQVTM and CDR2 ANQGSEA come from the germline V gene. The CDR3 contains 13 residues. CDR3 DNA sequence: TGCAGCCTTCAAGAGGGGGGAGGGAGTGGCTACACCTTC. This translates into CSLQEGGGSGYTF.

The chain employs TRBV11-2 and TRBJ1-5; D unresolved. Germline V gene sequence: CDR1 SGHAT, CDR2 FQNNGV. Trimming shortened V by 8 bases and J by 1 base, and 6 bases separated the two germline ends. The CDR3 contains 12 residues. The CDR3 bases are TGTGCCAGCGGAGACAGCAATCAGCCCCAGCATTTT. Its translation: CASGDSNQPQHF.

The chain recombines TRBV9 with TRBJ1-3; D is possibly TRBD1 (5 bases). This CDR3 spans 17 amino acids. Trimming took 2 bases from V and 0 from J, leaving 15 bases between them. Germline loops: CDR1 SGDLS, CDR2 YYNGEE. Here the CDR3 reads CASSVNPGPSSGNTIYF. CDR3 DNA sequence: TGTGCCAGCAGCGTCAATCCAGGGCCGAGCTCTGGAAACACCATATATTTT.

The chain is built from TRBV11-2 and TRBJ2-2; D possibly uses TRBD1 or TRBD2 (6 bases each). From germline, CDR1 is SGHAT and CDR2 FQNNGV. The CDR3 is 16 residues long. V lost 0 bases to trimming and J lost 7 bases, with 15 bases between them. In DNA form, the CDR3 reads TGTGCCAGCAGCTTAGACGGGGGCGGACCTGGCGGGGAGCTGTTTTTT. It is translated as CASSLDGGGPGGELFF.